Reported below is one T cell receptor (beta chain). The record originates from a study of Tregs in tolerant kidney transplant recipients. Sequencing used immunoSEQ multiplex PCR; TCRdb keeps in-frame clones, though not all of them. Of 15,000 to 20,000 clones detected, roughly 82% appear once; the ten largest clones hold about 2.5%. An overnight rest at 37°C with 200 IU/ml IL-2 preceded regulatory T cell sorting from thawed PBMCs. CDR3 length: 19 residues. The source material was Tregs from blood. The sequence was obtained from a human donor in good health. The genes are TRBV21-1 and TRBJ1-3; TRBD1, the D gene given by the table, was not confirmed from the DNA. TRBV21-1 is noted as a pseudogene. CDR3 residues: CASSRGWDRPISSGNTIYF. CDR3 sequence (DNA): TGTGCCAGCAGCAGGGGGTGGGACAGGCCCATAAGCTCTGGAAACACCATATATTTT.